These T cell receptor beta chains were read from a single sample in a study of vaccination effects on CD4 cells after COVID-19. Method: immunoSEQ multiplex PCR; TCRdb's copy keeps in-frame clones and lacks some. The sample lists 35,000 to 40,000 clones, 66% seen once, with more than 13% in the top ten. These TCRs' antigens remain unknown. This sample comprised CD4+ T cells from PBMCs cultured with HCoV-OC43 spike peptides, obtained before COVID-19 vaccination. These receptors came from a human donor who received a COVID-19 vaccine. CDR3s include the opening cysteine and the closing phenylalanine or tryptophan. The D gene is left open where the match is weak. Clone size appears in some rows only: once, few, many, or a class for an expanded clone.

15	.	TRBD1	TRBJ2-3	TRBV5-1	TGCGCCAGCAGCCAGGACAGGGGGGACACAGATACGCAGTATTTT	CASSQDRGDTDTQYF
14	.	.	TRBJ1-1	TRBV5-6	TGTGCCAGCAGCTTGTTACAGTTGAACACTGAAGCTTTCTTT	CASSLLQLNTEAFF
13	.	.	TRBJ2-1	TRBV27	TGTGCCAGCACCATGGGAGGGGGCAATGAGCAGTTCTTC	CASTMGGGNEQFF
16	.	.	TRBJ2-3	TRBV30	TGTGCCTGGAGCTACTGGAAGGCCTTTGGGGCAGATACGCAGTATTTT	CAWSYWKAFGADTQYF
17	.	TRBD1	TRBJ2-7	TRBV20-1	TGCAGTGCTAGTAGAGGGATGGACAGGGTCAGCTCCTACGAGCAGTACTTC	CSASRGMDRVSSYEQYF
15	.	TRBD2	TRBJ2-3	TRBV9	TGTGCCAGCACCCCGGGGGGGCCAGGCACAGATACGCAGTATTTT	CASTPGGPGTDTQYF
15	.	.	TRBJ2-7	TRBV5-4	TGTGCCAGCAGCTTGGGGGTAGGGGAGGTCTACGAGCAGTACTTC	CASSLGVGEVYEQYF
14	.	.	TRBJ1-2	TRBV10-3	TGTGCCATCAGGGAGGGGACCACTAACTATGGCTACACCTTC	CAIREGTTNYGYTF
14	.	.	TRBJ2-2	TRBV20-1	TGCAGTGCTAGTGACAGTCCCAACACCGGGGAGCTGTTTTTT	CSASDSPNTGELFF
15	.	.	TRBJ2-1	TRBV6-5	TGTGCCAGCAGTTGGTCAGTACGCTCCTACAATGAGCAGTTCTTC	CASSWSVRSYNEQFF
14	few	.	TRBJ1-4	TRBV19	TGTGCCAGTAGAGTCGGGACAAGTGGTAAAAAACTGTTTTTT	CASRVGTSGKKLFF
13	.	.	TRBJ2-7	TRBV7-2	TGTGCCAGCAGCTCCGACAGGTTTGAAGGGCAGTACTTC	CASSSDRFEGQYF
16	.	.	TRBJ2-3	TRBV7-2	TGTGCCAGCAGCCCCAACCCGGGGGAGCGGACAGATACGCAGTATTTT	CASSPNPGERTDTQYF
14	.	TRBD1	TRBJ2-5	TRBV19	TGTGCCAGTAGAACCGGGACAGGGAGGGAGACCCAGTACTTC	CASRTGTGRETQYF
16	.	TRBD2	TRBJ2-7	TRBV4-1	TGCGCCAGCAGCCAAGATTTGGGGGGGGGAAGATCCGAGCAGTACTTC	CASSQDLGGGRSEQYF
12	.	.	TRBJ2-7	TRBV5-4	TGTGCCAGCAGCTATTCATCCTACGAGCAGTACTTC	CASSYSSYEQYF
15	.	.	TRBJ1-5	TRBV19	TGTGCCAGTAGACCCGGGGGGGGGCCCGGTCTGCCCCAGCATTTT	CASRPGGGPGLPQHF
14	.	.	TRBJ2-7	TRBV5-6	TGTGCCAGCAGCAGCCTACAGGGAGTTAACGAGCAGTACTTC	CASSSLQGVNEQYF
15	.	.	TRBJ2-1	TRBV3-1/TRBV3-2	TGTGCCAGCAGCCCTTCCGGGACACGGTACAATGAGCAGTTCTTC	CASSPSGTRYNEQFF
18	.	TRBD2	TRBJ2-1	TRBV6-4	TGTGCCAGCAGGGGGGGACTAGCGGGGAAGAGCTCCTACAATGAGCAGTTCTTC	CASRGGLAGKSSYNEQFF
15	.	TRBD1	TRBJ2-7	TRBV4-1	TGCGCCAGCAGCCACTACAGGGGGGCGCTTTACGAGCAGTACTTC	CASSHYRGALYEQYF
14	few	TRBD1	TRBJ2-7	TRBV6-5	TGTGCCAGCAGATCTGGACAGGACGCCTACGAGCAGTACTTC	CASRSGQDAYEQYF